The 13 T cell receptor beta chains listed next were all sequenced from one sample in a study of graft-versus-host responses after intestinal transplantation. Sequencing was performed with immunoSEQ multiplex PCR; in TCRdb, only in-frame clones are kept and a portion is missing. The sample includes 85,000 to 100,000 clones, 85% to 95% of them seen just once. These receptors' targets are unknown. The sequenced sample was unstimulated CD8+ T cells sorted from spleen or lymph node cells, obtained before transplant. These receptors were obtained from a human donor who was the organ donor for an intestinal transplant.

This sequence joins TRBV13 and TRBJ2-1; 7 bases line up with TRBD2. The CDR3 contains 16 residues. Per germline, CDR1 PRHDT and CDR2 FYEKMQ (reference sequence). Unmatched junction bases numbered 17, after V lost 7 bases and J lost 8 bases. This chain's CDR3 is CASTTRTRTSLDEQFF. In DNA form, the CDR3 reads TGTGCCAGCACAACGCGGACTAGAACGTCTCTGGATGAGCAGTTCTTC.

This chain joins TRBV6-5 and TRBJ1-1, with 8 nucleotides matching TRBD1. Per the germline V gene, CDR1 is MNHEY and CDR2 is SVGAGI. The CDR3 sequence is 15 residues long. The V and J ends lost 0 bases and 7 bases, in that order; junction bases with no gene match: 7. This CDR3 is CASSYSTTGQGEAFF. The DNA for the CDR3 is TGTGCCAGCAGTTACTCCACCACTGGACAGGGTGAAGCTTTCTTT.

This clone came up a few times. The chain uses TRBV5-6 and TRBJ2-7; D not resolved. CDR1 SGHDT and CDR2 YYEEEE come from the germline V gene. The V end lost 4 bases, the J end lost 2 bases, and 10 bases lay between the germline ends. The CDR3 is made up of 13 amino acids. The chain's CDR3 is CASSRRGAYEQYF. CDR3 DNA: TGTGCCAGCAGCCGGCGAGGAGCCTACGAGCAGTACTTC.

The CDR3 DNA is TGTGCCAGCAGCTTAGGGGGCACAGTGGGTGGCTACACCTTC. Residues: CASSLGGTVGGYTF. The V and J genes are TRBV11-2 and TRBJ1-2, with D possibly TRBD1 on 5 matching bases. Germline CDR1 reads SGHAT; CDR2 reads FQNNGV. This CDR3 is 14 amino acids long. V dropped 1 base and J dropped 7 bases, with 13 bases sitting between them.

This chain uses TRBV5-1 with TRBJ2-7, with a tentative D call TRBD2 (6 bases). The germline V and J ends were trimmed by 0 bases and 4 bases, with 11 bases remaining between them. This CDR3 is built from 14 residues. CDR1 is SGHRS, CDR2 YFSETQ, per germline. CDR3 amino acids: CASSLVGLPYEQYF. DNA for the CDR3: TGCGCCAGCAGCTTGGTAGGACTACCATACGAGCAGTACTTC.

The chain recombines TRBV28 with TRBJ2-7; D unclear. The V end was cut by 3 bases, the J end by 0 bases, with 9 bases between. CDR1 and CDR2 (germline): MDHEN, SYDVKM. There are 14 residues in the CDR3. This chain's CDR3 is CASSFQVSSYEQYF. The CDR3 region has the DNA TGTGCCAGCAGTTTTCAGGTTTCCTCCTACGAGCAGTACTTC.

About this clone itself: One end of the junction fails to match germline, which may point to a read error. V usage is TRBV6-5 and J usage is TRBJ2-3; 9 bases agree with TRBD1. Germline CDR1 MNHEY, CDR2 SVGAGI. CDR3 size: 13 residues. The CDR3 nucleotides are TGTGCCGGCAGTTGGGACAGGGCAGATACGCAGTATTTT. Encoded protein: CAGSWDRADTQYF.

V and J are TRBV7-9 and TRBJ2-1, with 11 bases lining up with TRBD2. Germline V CDR1 and CDR2: SEHNR, FQNEAQ (reference sequence). CDR3 size: 15 residues. V dropped 5 bases and J dropped 6; count of bases not matched to a gene: 6. CDR3 nucleotides: TGTGCCAGCAGCGAGGGACTAGCGGTTATCAATGAGCAGTTCTTC. This encodes CASSEGLAVINEQFF.

This chain joins TRBV6-1 and TRBJ1-6; 7 nucleotides align to TRBD1. There are 13 residues in the CDR3. V gave up 4 bases and J gave up 11 bases; unmatched junction bases: 5. CDR1 and CDR2 from the germline V gene are MNHNS and SASEGT. CDR3 loop: CASSVIRGTPLHF. The CDR3 DNA reads TGTGCCAGCAGTGTTATCAGGGGGACACCCCTCCACTTT.

The rearrangement links TRBV5-1 to TRBJ1-1, with D maybe TRBD1 (5 bases). Trimming shortened V by 2 bases and J by 10 bases, and 15 bases separated the two germline ends. The germline CDR1 and CDR2 sequences are SGHRS and YFSETQ. CDR3 length equals 13 residues. Here the CDR3 reads CASSFVMPGLAFF. The CDR3 DNA follows: TGCGCCAGCAGCTTTGTAATGCCAGGGTTAGCTTTCTTT.

V and J are TRBV7-6 and TRBJ1-3; no clear D. This CDR3 spans 16 amino acids. V was cut by 1 base and J by 0 bases, with 10 bases left in between. The V gene's germline CDR1 is SGHVS and CDR2 FNYEAQ. The CDR3 region has the DNA TGTGCCAGCAGCTTAGGCGGCGGATACTCTGGAAACACCATATATTTT. It yields the protein CASSLGGGYSGNTIYF.

The chain couples TRBV29-1 to TRBJ1-1, with 9 positions matching TRBD1. From germline, CDR1 is SQVTM and CDR2 ANQGSEA. This CDR3 has 19 amino acids. V was clipped by 4 bases and J by 3 bases; unmatched bases: 21. The CDR3 DNA is TGCAGCGTTGTTGAGGAATCCCCACTTACAGGGGGCGCTTACACTGAAGCTTTCTTT. Amino acid sequence: CSVVEESPLTGGAYTEAFF.

The V gene is TRBV2, the J gene TRBJ1-3; 7 nucleotides line up with TRBD1. Trimming at V came to 7 bases and at J to 0 bases, leaving 18 bases not matched to a gene. The CDR3 sequence is 19 residues long. Germline V gene lookup returns CDR1 SNHLY and CDR2 FYNNEI. The CDR3 here is CASINRGTARSRSGNTIYF. The DNA for the CDR3 is TGTGCCAGCATTAACCGGGGGACAGCGCGGTCTCGCTCTGGAAACACCATATATTTT.